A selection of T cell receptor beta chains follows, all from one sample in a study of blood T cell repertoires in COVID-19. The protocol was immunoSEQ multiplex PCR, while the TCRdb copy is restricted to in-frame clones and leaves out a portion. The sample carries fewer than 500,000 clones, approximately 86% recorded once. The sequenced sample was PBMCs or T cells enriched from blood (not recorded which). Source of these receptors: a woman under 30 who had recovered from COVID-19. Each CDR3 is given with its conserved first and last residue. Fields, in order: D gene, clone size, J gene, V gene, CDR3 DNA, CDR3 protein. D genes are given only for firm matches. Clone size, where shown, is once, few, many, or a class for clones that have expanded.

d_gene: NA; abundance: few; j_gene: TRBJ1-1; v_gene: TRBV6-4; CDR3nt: TGTGCCAGCAGCCCACAGGGAGGGACTGAAGCTTTCTTT; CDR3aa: CASSPQGGTEAFF
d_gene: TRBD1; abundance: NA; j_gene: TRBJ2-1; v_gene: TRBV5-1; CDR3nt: TGCGCCAGCGGACAGGGGATTAACAATGAGCAGTTCTTC; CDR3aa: CASGQGINNEQFF
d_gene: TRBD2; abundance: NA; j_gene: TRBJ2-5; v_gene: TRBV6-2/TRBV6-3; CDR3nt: TGTGCCAGCAGTTACTCGGTGGGGGGGGAGACCCAGTACTTC; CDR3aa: CASSYSVGGETQYF
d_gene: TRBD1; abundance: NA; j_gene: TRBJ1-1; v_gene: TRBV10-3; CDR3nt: TGTGCCTCGAACTCCGGGACAGGTGGTGGAGCTTTCTTT; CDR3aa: CASNSGTGGGAFF
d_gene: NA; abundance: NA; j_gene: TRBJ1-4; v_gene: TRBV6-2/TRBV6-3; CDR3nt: TGTGCCAGCAGTTACTCTAGTGAAAAACTGTTTTTT; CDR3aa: CASSYSSEKLFF
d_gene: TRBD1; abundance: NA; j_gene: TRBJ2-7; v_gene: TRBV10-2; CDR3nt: TGCGCCAGCAGTGAGATGGACAGGGTGGGTGAGCAGTACTTC; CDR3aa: CASSEMDRVGEQYF
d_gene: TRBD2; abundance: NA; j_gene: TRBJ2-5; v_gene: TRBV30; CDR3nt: TGTGCCTGGAGACGTAGCGGGGCTGAGACCCAGTACTTC; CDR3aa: CAWRRSGAETQYF
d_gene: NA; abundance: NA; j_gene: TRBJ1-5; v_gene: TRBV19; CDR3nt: TGTGCCAGTAGTATTGGGGGGTGGCAGGCATCGAGCAATCAGCCCCAGCATTTT; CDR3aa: CASSIGGWQASSNQPQHF
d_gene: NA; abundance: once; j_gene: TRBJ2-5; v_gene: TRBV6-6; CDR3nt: TGTGCCAGCACGGATAGCGCCACCGGGACCCAGTACTTC; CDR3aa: CASTDSATGTQYF
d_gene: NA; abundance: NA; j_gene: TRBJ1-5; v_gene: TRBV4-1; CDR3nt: TGCGCCAGCAGCCAAGATGCGCGGGGGCCTCAGCCCCAGCATTTT; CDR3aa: CASSQDARGPQPQHF
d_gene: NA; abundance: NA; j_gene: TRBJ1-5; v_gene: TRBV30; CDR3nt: TGTGCCTGGAGTAAGGGGAGGACGAATCAGCCCCAGCATTTT; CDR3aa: CAWSKGRTNQPQHF
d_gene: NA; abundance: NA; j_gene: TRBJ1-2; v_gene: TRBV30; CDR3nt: TGTGCCTGGAGCGCCTCGACAGGTGCCTTCTTC; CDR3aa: CAWSASTGAFF
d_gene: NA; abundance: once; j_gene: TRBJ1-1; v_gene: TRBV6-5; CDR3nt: TGTGCCAGCAGTTCACGATCGAGCGGGGGTCCTGAAGCTTTCTTT; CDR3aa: CASSSRSSGGPEAFF
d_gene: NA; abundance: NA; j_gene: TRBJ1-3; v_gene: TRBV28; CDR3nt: TGTGCCAGCCGGAAAGGGGCATTTCTCTCTGGAAACACCATATATTTT; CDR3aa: CASRKGAFLSGNTIYF
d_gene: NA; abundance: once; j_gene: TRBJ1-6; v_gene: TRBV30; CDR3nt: TGTGCCTGGGCGGGGGGTTTGAATTCACCCCTCCACTTT; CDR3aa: CAWAGGLNSPLHF
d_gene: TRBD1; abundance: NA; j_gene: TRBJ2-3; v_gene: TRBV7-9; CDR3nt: TGTGCCAGCAGCTTACCCGACAGGGGAGAGAGCACAGATACGCAGTATTTT; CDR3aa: CASSLPDRGESTDTQYF
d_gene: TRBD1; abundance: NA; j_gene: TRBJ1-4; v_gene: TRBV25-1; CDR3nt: TGTGCCAGCAGTAATCCGGGGGGGACAGGGAATGAAAAACTGTTTTTT; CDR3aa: CASSNPGGTGNEKLFF
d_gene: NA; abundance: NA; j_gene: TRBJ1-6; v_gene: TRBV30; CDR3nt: TGTGCCTGGAGTCAGAGGCAGTCCAATTCACCCCTCCACTTT; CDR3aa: CAWSQRQSNSPLHF
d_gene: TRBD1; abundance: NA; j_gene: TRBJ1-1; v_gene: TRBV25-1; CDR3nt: TGTGCCAGCAGTCTTACAGGGGTAGGTGAAGCTTTCTTT; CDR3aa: CASSLTGVGEAFF
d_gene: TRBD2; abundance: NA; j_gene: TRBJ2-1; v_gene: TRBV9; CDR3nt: TGTGCCAGCAGCCTTCCTAGCGGGGGGGCTGCCTACAATGAGCAGTTCTTC; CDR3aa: CASSLPSGGAAYNEQFF
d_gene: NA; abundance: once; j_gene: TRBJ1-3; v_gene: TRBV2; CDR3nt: TGTGCCAGCAAGGACCGGAGGTCGAACACCATATATTTT; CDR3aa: CASKDRRSNTIYF
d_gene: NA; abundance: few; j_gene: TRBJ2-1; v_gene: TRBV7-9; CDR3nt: TGTGCCAGCAGCCCGATCGGAGGAGGGGGCGGTGGGCATGAGCAGTTCTTC; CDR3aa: CASSPIGGGGGGHEQFF
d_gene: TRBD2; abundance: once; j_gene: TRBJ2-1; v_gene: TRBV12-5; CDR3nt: TGTGCTAGTGGTCCCGGGGGGAGTGAGCAGTTCTTC; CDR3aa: CASGPGGSEQFF
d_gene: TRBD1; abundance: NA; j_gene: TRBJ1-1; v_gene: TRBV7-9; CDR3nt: TGTGCCAGCAGCTTACGGGACAGGAACACTGAAGCTTTCTTT; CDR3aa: CASSLRDRNTEAFF
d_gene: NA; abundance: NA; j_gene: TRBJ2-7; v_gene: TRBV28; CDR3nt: TGTGCCAGCAGTATCGGGACTGGAGTAGACTTC; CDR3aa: CASSIGTGVDF
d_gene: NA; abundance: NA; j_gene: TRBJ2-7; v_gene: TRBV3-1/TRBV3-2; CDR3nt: TGTGCCAGCAGCCAAGATTTGGGGGCGGACGAGCAGTACTTC; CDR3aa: CASSQDLGADEQYF
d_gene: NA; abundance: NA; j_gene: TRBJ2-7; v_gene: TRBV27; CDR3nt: TGTGCCAGCAGTTTAGGGCTCAGCCTCGGCGAGCAGTACTTC; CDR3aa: CASSLGLSLGEQYF
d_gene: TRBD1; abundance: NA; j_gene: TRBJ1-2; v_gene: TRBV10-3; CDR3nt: TGTGCCATCAGTGCCGCGACAGGGGATGAGAATGGCTACACCTTC; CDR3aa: CAISAATGDENGYTF
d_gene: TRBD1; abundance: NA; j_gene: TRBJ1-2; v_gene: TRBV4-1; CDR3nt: TGCGCCAGCAGCCCTCTAGACAGGGTGGAGGGTGGCTACACCTTC; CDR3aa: CASSPLDRVEGGYTF
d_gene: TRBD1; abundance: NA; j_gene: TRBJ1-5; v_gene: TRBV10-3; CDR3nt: TGTGCCATCAGTGAGTCCACAGGGGTGAGCAATCAGCCCCAGCATTTT; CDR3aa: CAISESTGVSNQPQHF
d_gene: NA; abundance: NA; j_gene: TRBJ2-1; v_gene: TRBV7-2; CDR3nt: TGTGCCAGCAGCTTAGGCCGGAATGAGCAGTTCTTC; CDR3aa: CASSLGRNEQFF
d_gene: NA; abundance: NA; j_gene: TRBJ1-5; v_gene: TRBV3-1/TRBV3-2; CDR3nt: TGTGCCAGCAGCCAAGGATATGACGTGGGCCGGCCCCAGCATTTT; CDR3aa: CASSQGYDVGRPQHF
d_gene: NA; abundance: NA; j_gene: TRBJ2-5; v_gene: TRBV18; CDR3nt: TGTGCCAGCTCACCACTGTCCGGGGTCGGTGGGGAGACCCAGTACTTC; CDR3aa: CASSPLSGVGGETQYF
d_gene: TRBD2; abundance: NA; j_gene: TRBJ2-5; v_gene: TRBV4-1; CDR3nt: TGCGCCAGCAGCCGATTCGGGACTAGCGGGGATCGAGAGACCCAGTACTTC; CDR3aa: CASSRFGTSGDRETQYF
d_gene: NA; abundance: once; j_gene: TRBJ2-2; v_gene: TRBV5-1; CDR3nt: TGCGCCAGCGGGCGGGGGCTCGGCGGGGAGCTGTTTTTT; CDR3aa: CASGRGLGGELFF